This TCR beta chain was recorded in a study of blood T cell repertoires in COVID-19. The overall study: Whether acute or convalescent, the COVID-19 samples came from the United States, Italy and Spain.

Original methodology: Cell counts per sample came from amplifying reference gene primers. Assay: immunoSEQ multiplex PCR; the TCRdb copy retains only in-frame clones and omits some. V and J calls and clone size are given by that table; D and trimming were obtained from the DNA. The sample consists of roughly 97,000 clones, about 80% of them appearing once. The CDR3 sequence is 16 residues long. V was cut by 7 bases and J by 0 bases, with 16 bases left in between. Looked up from germline, CDR1 is SGHAT and CDR2 is FQNNGV. J is TRBJ2-1 and V is TRBV11-2; D possibly corresponds to TRBD1 (6 bases). The specimen sequenced was peripheral blood. The receptor's source is a woman older than 75 with active or convalescent COVID-19. The CDR3 protein is CASIPGADSSYNEQFF. Here the CDR3 DNA reads TGTGCCAGCATCCCAGGGGCCGACAGCTCCTACAATGAGCAGTTCTTC.